The 2 T cell receptor beta chains below come from one sample, sequenced in a study of T cells in Graves' hyperthyroidism and ophthalmopathy. Amplified TCR beta CDR3 regions derived from RNA transcripts. During a first-round RT-PCR of the TCR CDR3, the HTBI primer set was used. A single record per CDR3 protein comes from TCRdb applying MiXCR to the multiplex PCR reads. The data show approximately 700,000 distinct CDR3 sequences, about 16% seen once. Sequencing was done on a sample of blood. These receptors originate from a man between 18 and 35 years old with Graves' hyperthyroidism.

This clonotype was picked up many times. This chain links TRBV28 with TRBJ2-7; D unclear. V was clipped by 3 bases and J by 3 bases, with 6 bases between them. From germline, CDR1 is MDHEN and CDR2 SYDVKM. CDR3 length: 12 amino acids. DNA for the CDR3: TGTGCCAGCAGTTTGAACAACTACGAGCAGTACTTC. It translates to CASSLNNYEQYF.

J is TRBJ2-5 and V is TRBV19; 14 bases line up with TRBD2. V was pared by 8 bases and J by 3 bases, with 17 bases of the junction left unmatched. This CDR3 comprises 19 residues. Per the germline V gene, CDR1 is LNHDA and CDR2 is SQIVND (reference sequence). CDR3 residues: CASPWGETSGRAREETQYF. CDR3 nucleotide sequence: TGTGCCAGTCCTTGGGGTGAGACTAGCGGGAGGGCCCGGGAAGAGACCCAGTACTTC.